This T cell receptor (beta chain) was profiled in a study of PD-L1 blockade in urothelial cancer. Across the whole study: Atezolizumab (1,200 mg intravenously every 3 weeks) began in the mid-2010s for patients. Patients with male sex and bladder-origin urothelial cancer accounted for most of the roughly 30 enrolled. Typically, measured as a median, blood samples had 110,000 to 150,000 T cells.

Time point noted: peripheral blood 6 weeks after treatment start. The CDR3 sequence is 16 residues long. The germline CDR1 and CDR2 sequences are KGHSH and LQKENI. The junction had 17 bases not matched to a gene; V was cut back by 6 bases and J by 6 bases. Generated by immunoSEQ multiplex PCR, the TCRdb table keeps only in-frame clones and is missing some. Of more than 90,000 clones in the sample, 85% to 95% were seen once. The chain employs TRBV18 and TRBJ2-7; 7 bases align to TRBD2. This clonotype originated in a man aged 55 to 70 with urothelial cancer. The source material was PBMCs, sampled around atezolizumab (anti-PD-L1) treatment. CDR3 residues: CASSFGGASGMGEQYF. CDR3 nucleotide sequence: TGTGCCAGCTCGTTCGGAGGGGCTAGCGGTATGGGCGAGCAGTACTTC.